This T cell receptor (beta chain) emerged from a study of blood T cell repertoires in COVID-19. Looking at the study overall: PBMCs, B-cell-depleted T cells, or T cells provided the cDNA or gDNA that made up the material.

The study drew participants aged about 18 to 95 years from roughly 25 US areas. Germline V gene lookup returns CDR1 SGDLS and CDR2 YYNGEE. V lost 3 bases to trimming and J lost 2 bases; unmatched junction nucleotides: 7. This CDR3 has 17 amino acids. Assay used: immunoSEQ multiplex PCR; TCRdb lists only in-frame clones, some missing. This sample has 250,000 to 300,000 clones, with 86% found just once. This clone was counted a few times. This clonotype originated in a young man who had recovered from COVID-19. The V call is TRBV9, the J call TRBJ2-7, with 14 bases that match TRBD2. Sequencing was carried out using PBMCs or T cells enriched from blood (not recorded which). The chain's CDR3 is CASSEGLAGEVPYEQYF. The CDR3 nucleotides read TGTGCCAGCAGCGAGGGACTAGCGGGAGAAGTCCCCTACGAGCAGTACTTC.